This T cell receptor beta chain was sequenced during a study of resident and recirculating memory T cells in vitiligo. Study context: Each patient gave two lesional and two nonlesional epidermal shave biopsies, plus PBMCs.

The V and J ends lost 0 bases and 7 bases, in that order; junction bases with no gene match: 7. The CDR3 spans 16 residues. CDR1 and CDR2 (germline): SNHLY, FYNNEI. Some clones are missing from TCRdb's copy, which holds only in-frame ones; the method was immunoSEQ multiplex PCR. The data show 55,000 to 75,000 clones, 90% to 95% seen once. Patients who had received treatment within the previous three months were excluded. This sequence was found in a male donor with vitiligo. The chain has TRBV2 and TRBJ1-4; TRBD1 matches at 8 bases. The sequencing input was blood. The CDR3 DNA reads TGTGCCAGCAGTGAAGCGCTTCAGGGGGCGGGTGAAAAACTGTTTTTT. This sequence encodes CASSEALQGAGEKLFF.